This entry is about one TCR beta chain. Its antigen remains unidentified. These data come from a study of PD-1 blockade in classical Hodgkin lymphoma. For the study at large: Nivolumab dosed at 3 mg/kg went to patients intravenously every 2 weeks. General study points: It was among complete responders that baseline diversity resembled that of newly diagnosed patients. Significantly greater TCR diversity emerged by C4D1 in CD4+ cells but not CD8+ cells.

V lost 3 bases and J lost 8; bases outside the gene matches: 16. The CDR3 covers 18 residues. Germline V gene sequence: CDR1 SEHNR, CDR2 FQNEAQ (reference sequence). The table came from immunoSEQ multiplex PCR; TCRdb's copy has only in-frame clones and leaves some out. The repertoire holds 20,000 to 25,000 clones, with around three quarters as singletons. Autologous stem cell transplantation was followed by relapse in every patient, and brentuximab vedotin exposure varied. Complete response, partial response or progressive disease were the best responses. The rearrangement links TRBV7-9 to TRBJ1-2; 12 bases are a match to TRBD1. The source is a human donor with classical Hodgkin lymphoma. Material: peripheral blood mononuclear cells (PBMCs), obtained before the second cycle of nivolumab. Here the CDR3 DNA reads TGTGCCAGCAGCTTTTCATTAGGGACAGGGGGCCGTGCGAAGGGCTACACCTTC. It specifies CASSFSLGTGGRAKGYTF.